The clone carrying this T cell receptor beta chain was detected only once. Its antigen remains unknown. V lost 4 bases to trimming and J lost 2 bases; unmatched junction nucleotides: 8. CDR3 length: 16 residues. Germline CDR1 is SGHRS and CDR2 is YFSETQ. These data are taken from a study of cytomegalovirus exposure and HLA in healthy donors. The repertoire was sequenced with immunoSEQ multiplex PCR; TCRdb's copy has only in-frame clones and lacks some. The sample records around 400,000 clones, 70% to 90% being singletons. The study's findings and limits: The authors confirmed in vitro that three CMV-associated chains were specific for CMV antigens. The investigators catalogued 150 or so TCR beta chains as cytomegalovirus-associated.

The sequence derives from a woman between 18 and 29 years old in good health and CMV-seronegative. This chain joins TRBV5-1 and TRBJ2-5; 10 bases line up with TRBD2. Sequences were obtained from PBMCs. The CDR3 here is CASSSKIAGGQETQYF. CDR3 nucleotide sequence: TGCGCCAGCAGCAGTAAGATAGCGGGGGGACAAGAGACCCAGTACTTC. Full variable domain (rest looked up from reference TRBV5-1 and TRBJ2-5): KAGVTQTPRYLIKTRGQQVTLSCSPISGHRSVSWYQQTPGQGLQFLFEYFSETQRNKGNFPGRFSGRQFSNSRSEMNVSTLELGDSALYLCASSSKIAGGQETQYFGPGTRLLVL.